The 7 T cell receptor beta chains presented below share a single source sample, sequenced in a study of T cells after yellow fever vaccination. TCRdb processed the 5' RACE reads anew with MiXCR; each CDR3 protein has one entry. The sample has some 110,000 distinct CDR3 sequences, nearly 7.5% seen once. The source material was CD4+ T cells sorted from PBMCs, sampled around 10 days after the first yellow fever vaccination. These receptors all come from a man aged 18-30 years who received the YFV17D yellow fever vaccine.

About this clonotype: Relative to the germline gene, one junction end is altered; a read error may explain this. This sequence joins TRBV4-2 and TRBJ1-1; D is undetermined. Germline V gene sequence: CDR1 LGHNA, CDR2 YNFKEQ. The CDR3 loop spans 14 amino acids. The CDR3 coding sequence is TGTGCCAGGAGCCCTGGGCTCCTCTGCACTGAAGCTTTCTTT. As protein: CARSPGLLCTEAFF.

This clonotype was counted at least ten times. This CDR3 reads CASRQSGGAWETQYF. For the CDR3, the DNA is TGTGCCAGCAGACAAAGCGGGGGGGCATGGGAGACCCAGTACTTC. The chain combines TRBV12-3 or TRBV12-4 with TRBJ2-5, with 10 positions matching TRBD2. The length of the CDR3 is 15 residues. The junction had 9 bases not matched to a gene; V was cut back by 6 bases and J by 5 bases.

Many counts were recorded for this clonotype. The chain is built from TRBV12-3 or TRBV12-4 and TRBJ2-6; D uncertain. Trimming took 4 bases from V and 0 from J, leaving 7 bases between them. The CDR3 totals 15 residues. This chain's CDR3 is CASSWGSSGANVLTF. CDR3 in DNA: TGTGCCAGCAGTTGGGGTAGCTCTGGGGCCAACGTCCTGACTTTC.

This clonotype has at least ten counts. This CDR3 is CASSQFLGNTEAFF. In DNA, the CDR3 is TGTGCCAGCAGCCAATTCCTTGGGAACACTGAAGCTTTCTTT. The chain recombines TRBV3-1 with TRBJ1-1; D is ambiguous. Trimming took off 2 bases at V and 1 base at J, with 8 bases between the two ends. The germline V gene has CDR1 LGHDT and CDR2 YNNKEL (reference sequence). The CDR3 totals 14 residues.

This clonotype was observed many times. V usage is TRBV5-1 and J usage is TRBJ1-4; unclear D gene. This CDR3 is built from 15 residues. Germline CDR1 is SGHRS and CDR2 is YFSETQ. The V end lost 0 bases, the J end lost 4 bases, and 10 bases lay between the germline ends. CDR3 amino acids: CASSLVAGGNEKLFF. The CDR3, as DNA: TGCGCCAGCAGCTTGGTAGCAGGAGGTAATGAAAAACTGTTTTTT.

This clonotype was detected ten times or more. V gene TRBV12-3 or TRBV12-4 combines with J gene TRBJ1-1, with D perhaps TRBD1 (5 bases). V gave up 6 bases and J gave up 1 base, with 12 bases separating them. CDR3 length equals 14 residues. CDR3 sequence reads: CASRGSGRNTEAFF. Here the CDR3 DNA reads TGTGCCAGCAGGGGCTCAGGGAGGAACACTGAAGCTTTCTTT.

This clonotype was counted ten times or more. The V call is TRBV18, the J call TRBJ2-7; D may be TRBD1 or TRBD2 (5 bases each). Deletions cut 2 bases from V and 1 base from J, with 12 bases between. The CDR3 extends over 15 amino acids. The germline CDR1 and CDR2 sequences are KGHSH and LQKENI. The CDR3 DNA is TGTGCCAGCTCACCAGGGGGTTTTAGGTCCTACGAGCAGTACTTC. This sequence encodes CASSPGGFRSYEQYF.